Sequencing of this T cell receptor beta chain was carried out in a study of T cell responses to AZD1222 COVID-19 vaccine. Overall study findings and caveats: Females made up more of the donors, who were largely white British, and clonal diversity may have come out too low. Close to half of spike-specific TCRs reportedly recognize unmutated variant regions. Spike-specific TCR breadth and depth grew following two AZD1222 doses.

A word on this clone: The antigen remains undetermined.

The protocol was immunoSEQ multiplex PCR, while the TCRdb copy is restricted to in-frame clones and leaves out a portion. The sample has 95,000 to 100,000 clones, roughly 84% seen once. The germline V gene has CDR1 MNHEY and CDR2 SVGAGI. The CDR3 loop spans 15 amino acids. V shed 0 bases and J 4 bases; nucleotides not matched to a gene: 1. The chain combines TRBV6-5 with TRBJ1-2; 11 bases match TRBD1. This sequence originates from an adult in good health. The sample consisted of peripheral blood, taken on day 0 of AZD1222 vaccination. CDR3 DNA: TGTGCCAGCAGTTACTCGGGGACAGGGGGCTATGGCTACACCTTC. Translation gives CASSYSGTGGYGYTF.